Shown below are 9 T cell receptor beta chains from a single sample sequenced in a study of post-analysis software for immune sequencing data. Study-level findings and limits: Controls showed lower frequencies than patients for roughly 5 TRBV segments, and TRBV5-6, TRBV5-1 and TRBV20-1 were among these.

Unique molecular identifiers featured in each of the TCR beta cDNA libraries. TCRdb redid the calling of the PCR reads with MiXCR, one entry per CDR3 protein. The sample has about 820,000 distinct CDR3 sequences; about 53% are singletons. Antigens of these TCRs are unknown. The sample consisted of blood. The receptors come from a girl aged 5-17 years with multiple sclerosis.

The chain combines TRBV11-2 with TRBJ1-1; TRBD1 matches at 11 bases. CDR1 and CDR2 (germline): SGHAT, FQNNGV. CDR3 length: 16 amino acids. V was pared by 7 bases and J by 1 base, with 8 bases of the junction left unmatched. CDR3 bases: TGTGCCAGCAACATCGGACAGGGGGCGCCGAACACTGAAGCTTTCTTT. Protein: CASNIGQGAPNTEAFF. Filled out from reference TRBV11-2 and TRBJ1-1, the complete variable domain reads EAGVAQSPRYKIIEKRQSVAFWCNPISGHATLYWYQQILGQGPKLLIQFQNNGVVDDSQLPKDRFSAERLKGVDSTLKIQPAKLEDSAVYLCASNIGQGAPNTEAFFGQGTRLTVV.

The V and J genes are TRBV12-3 or TRBV12-4 and TRBJ2-7; D is possibly TRBD2 (6 bases). The CDR3 loop spans 13 amino acids. V dropped 3 bases and J dropped 7 bases, with 13 bases sitting between them. DNA for the CDR3: TGTGCCAGCAGTTTCGTTTGGGGAGGTGAGCAGTACTTC. It encodes CASSFVWGGEQYF.

This clonotype was observed a handful of times. This chain links TRBV29-1 with TRBJ2-1, with 10 bases aligning to TRBD2. V shed 6 bases, J shed 7 bases, and the junction held 9 bases outside the gene matches. Germline CDR1 reads SQVTM; CDR2 reads ANQGSEA. The CDR3 sequence is 14 residues long. The CDR3 nucleotides read TGCAGCGTCGAGCGGGGGGGGCCGGGGAATGAGCAGTTCTTC. Amino acids: CSVERGGPGNEQFF.

This clonotype was found once. V is TRBV25-1 and J is TRBJ2-3, with D possibly matching TRBD2 (6 bases). The CDR3 is 16 residues long. Germline V gives CDR1 MGHDK, CDR2 SYGVNS. Deletions cut 3 bases from V and 0 bases from J, with 13 bases between. CDR3 sequence: CASSDSLAPSTDTQYF. The CDR3 nucleotides read TGTGCCAGCAGTGATTCACTAGCTCCCAGCACAGATACGCAGTATTTT.

The V call is TRBV4-1, the J call TRBJ2-5; D possibly corresponds to TRBD2 (6 bases). The length of the CDR3 is 15 residues. The V and J ends lost 0 bases and 7 bases respectively, with 15 bases between them. CDR1 and CDR2 from the germline V gene are MGHRA and YSYEKL. The CDR3, as DNA: TGCGCCAGCAGCCAAGATGTGGTGTCCGGGGGGACCCAGTACTTC. It translates to CASSQDVVSGGTQYF.

The chain is built from TRBV7-3 and TRBJ2-1, with D uncertain. Germline V gene sequence: CDR1 SGHTA, CDR2 FQGTGA. Trimming shortened V by 4 bases and J by 7 bases, and 11 bases separated the two germline ends. CDR3 size: 13 residues. CDR3 sequence: CASSSPMGNEQFF. CDR3 DNA: TGTGCCAGCAGCTCCCCCATGGGGAATGAGCAGTTCTTC.

This clonotype was picked up a small number of times. This chain uses TRBV5-1 with TRBJ2-1, with D unclear. The V end was cut by 4 bases, the J end by 1 base, with 9 bases between. CDR3 length: 14 amino acids. CDR1 and CDR2 from the germline V gene are SGHRS and YFSETQ. The DNA of the CDR3 is TGCGCCAGCAGCGGAGATACGTCCTACAATGAGCAGTTCTTC. Translating gives CASSGDTSYNEQFF.

The CDR3 sequence: CASSLALSASGSEQFF. The CDR3 region has the DNA TGCGCCAGCAGCTTGGCCTTGAGTGCGAGCGGGAGTGAGCAGTTCTTC. The chain couples TRBV5-1 to TRBJ2-1, with TRBD2 matching over 8 bases. Per the germline V gene, CDR1 is SGHRS and CDR2 is YFSETQ. The CDR3 contains 16 residues. V lost 0 bases to trimming and J lost 9 bases; unmatched junction nucleotides: 11.

The rearrangement uses TRBV20-1 and TRBJ2-1; 8 positions agree with TRBD1. Trimming removed 5 bases from V and 1 base from J; junction bases left unmatched: 4. Germline lookup yields CDR1 DFQATT and CDR2 SNEGSKA (reference sequence). This CDR3 is built from 14 residues. This CDR3 is CSADGQGSYNEQFF. CDR3 nucleotide sequence: TGCAGTGCTGACGGACAGGGTTCCTACAATGAGCAGTTCTTC.